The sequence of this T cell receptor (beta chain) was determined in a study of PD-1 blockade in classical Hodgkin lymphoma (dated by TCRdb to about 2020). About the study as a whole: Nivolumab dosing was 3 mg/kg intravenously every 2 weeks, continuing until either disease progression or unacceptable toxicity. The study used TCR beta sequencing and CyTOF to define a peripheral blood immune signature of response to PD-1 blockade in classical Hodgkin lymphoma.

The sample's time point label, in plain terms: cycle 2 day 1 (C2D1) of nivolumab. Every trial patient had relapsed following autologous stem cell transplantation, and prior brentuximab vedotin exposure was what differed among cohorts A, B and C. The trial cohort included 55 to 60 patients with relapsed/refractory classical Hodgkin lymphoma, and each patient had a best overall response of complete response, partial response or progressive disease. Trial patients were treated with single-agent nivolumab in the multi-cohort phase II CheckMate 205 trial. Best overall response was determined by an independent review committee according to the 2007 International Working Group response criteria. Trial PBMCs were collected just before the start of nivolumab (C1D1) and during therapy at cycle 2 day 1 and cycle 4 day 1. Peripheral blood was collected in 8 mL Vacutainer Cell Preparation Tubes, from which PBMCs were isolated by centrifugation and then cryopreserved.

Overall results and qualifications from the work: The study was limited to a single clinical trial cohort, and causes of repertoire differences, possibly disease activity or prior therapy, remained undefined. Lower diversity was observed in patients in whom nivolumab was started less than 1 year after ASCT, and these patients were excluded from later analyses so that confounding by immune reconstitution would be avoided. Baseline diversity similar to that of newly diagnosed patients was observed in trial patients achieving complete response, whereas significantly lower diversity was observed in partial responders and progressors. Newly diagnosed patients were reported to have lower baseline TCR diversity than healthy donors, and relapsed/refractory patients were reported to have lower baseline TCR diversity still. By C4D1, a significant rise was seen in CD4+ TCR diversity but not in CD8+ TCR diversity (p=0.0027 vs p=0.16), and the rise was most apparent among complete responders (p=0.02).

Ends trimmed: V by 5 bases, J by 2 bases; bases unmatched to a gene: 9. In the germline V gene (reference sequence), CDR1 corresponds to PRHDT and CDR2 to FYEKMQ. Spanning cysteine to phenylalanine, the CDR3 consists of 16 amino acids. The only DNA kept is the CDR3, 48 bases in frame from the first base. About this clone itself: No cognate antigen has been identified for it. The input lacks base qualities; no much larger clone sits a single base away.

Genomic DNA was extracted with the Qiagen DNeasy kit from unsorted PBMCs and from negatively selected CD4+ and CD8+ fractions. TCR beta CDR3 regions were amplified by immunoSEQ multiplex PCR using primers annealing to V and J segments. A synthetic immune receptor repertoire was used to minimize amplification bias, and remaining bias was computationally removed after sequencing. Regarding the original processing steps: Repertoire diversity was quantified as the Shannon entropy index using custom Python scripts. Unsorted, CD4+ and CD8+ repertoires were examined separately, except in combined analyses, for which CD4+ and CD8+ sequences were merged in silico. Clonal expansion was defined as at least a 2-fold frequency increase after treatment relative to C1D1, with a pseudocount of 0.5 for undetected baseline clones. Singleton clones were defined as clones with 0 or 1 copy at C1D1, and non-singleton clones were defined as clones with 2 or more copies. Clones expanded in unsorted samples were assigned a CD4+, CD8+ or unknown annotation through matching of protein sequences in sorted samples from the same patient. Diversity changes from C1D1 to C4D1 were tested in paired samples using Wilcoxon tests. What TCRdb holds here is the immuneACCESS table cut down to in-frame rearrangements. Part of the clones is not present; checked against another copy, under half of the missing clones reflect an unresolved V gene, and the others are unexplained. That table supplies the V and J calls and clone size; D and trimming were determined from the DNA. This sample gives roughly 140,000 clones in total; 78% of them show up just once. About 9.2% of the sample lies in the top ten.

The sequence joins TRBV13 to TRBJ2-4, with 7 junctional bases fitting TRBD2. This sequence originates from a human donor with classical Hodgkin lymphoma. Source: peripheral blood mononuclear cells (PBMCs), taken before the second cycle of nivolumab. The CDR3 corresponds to CASSPTGGGPKNIQYF. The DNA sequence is TGTGCCAGCAGCCCGACGGGGGGAGGGCCCAAAAACATTCAGTACTTC.